This T cell receptor beta chain is from a study of shared T cell receptors in the human thymus. The CDR3 extends over 18 amino acids. Unmatched junction bases numbered 13, after V lost 4 bases and J lost 2 bases. Germline loops: CDR1 SGHDT, CDR2 YYEEEE. Sequencing used immunoSEQ multiplex PCR; TCRdb keeps in-frame clones, though not all of them. The sample holds 630,000 or so clones; over 75% are singletons and the top ten take 0.0094%. The sample was also reused in another study, on human thymus T cells. As reported in that work: Blood and thymic repertoires both appeared biased in V and J gene usage. Thymic repertoires of unrelated individuals were reported in related research to overlap highly.

The sequence was collected from a boy under two years old with a congenital heart defect. Sequenced material: thymocytes. This rearrangement joins TRBV5-6 to TRBJ1-4; the match to TRBD1 covers 8 bases. The CDR3 loop reads CASSAARTGKGTNEKLFF. In DNA, the CDR3 is TGTGCCAGCAGCGCCGCGAGGACAGGGAAAGGCACTAATGAAAAACTGTTTTTT.